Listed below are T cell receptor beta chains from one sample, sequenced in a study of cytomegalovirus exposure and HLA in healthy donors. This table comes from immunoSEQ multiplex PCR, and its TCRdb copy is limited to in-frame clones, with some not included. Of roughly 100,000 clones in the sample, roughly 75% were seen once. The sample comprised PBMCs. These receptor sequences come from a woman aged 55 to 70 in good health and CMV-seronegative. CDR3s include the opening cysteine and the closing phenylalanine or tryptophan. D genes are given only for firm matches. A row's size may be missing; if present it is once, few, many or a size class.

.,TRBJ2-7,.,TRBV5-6,TGTGCCAGCGCTTTAGGTGGGGGCAGCTACGAGCAGTACTTC,CASALGGGSYEQYF
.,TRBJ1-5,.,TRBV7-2,TGTGCCAGCAGCTTAGGGGTAGGGGAAGGGTCTCAGCCCCAGCATTTT,CASSLGVGEGSQPQHF
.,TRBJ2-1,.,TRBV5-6,TGTGCCAGCAGCTTGAGAGGGCTAGGTTACAATGAGCAGTTCTTC,CASSLRGLGYNEQFF
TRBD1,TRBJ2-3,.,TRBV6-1,TGTGCCAGCAGTGCGACAGGGAGCTCAGATACGCAGTATTTT,CASSATGSSDTQYF
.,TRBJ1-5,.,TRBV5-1,TGCGCCAGCAGCTTGGTTGCAGGGGACAATCAGCCCCAGCATTTT,CASSLVAGDNQPQHF
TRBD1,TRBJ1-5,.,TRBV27,TGTGCCAGCAGTTTAACAGGGGCGGGTCATTTTCAGCCCCAGCATTTT,CASSLTGAGHFQPQHF
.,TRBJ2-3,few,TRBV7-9,TGTGCCAGCAGCTCTGCGACATACACAGATACGCAGTATTTT,CASSSATYTDTQYF
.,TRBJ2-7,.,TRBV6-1,TGTGCCAGCAGTGAAATACACTCGGGGAATTCCTACGAGCAGTACTTC,CASSEIHSGNSYEQYF
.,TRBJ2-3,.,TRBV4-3,TGCGCTAGCAGCCAGAGGTTCAGTCTCACAGATACGCAGTATTTT,CASSQRFSLTDTQYF
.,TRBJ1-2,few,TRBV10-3,TGTGCCATCGGGGAAGACAGGCCCCGTGGCTACACCTTC,CAIGEDRPRGYTF
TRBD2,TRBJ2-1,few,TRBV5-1,TGCGCCAGCAGCTTGACTAGCGGGACCCCCTACAATGAGCAGTTCTTC,CASSLTSGTPYNEQFF
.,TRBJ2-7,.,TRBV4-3,TGCGCCAGCAGCCAAGAGGCAGGAGGCGAGCAGTACTTC,CASSQEAGGEQYF
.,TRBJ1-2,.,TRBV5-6,TGTGCCAGCAGCTTGGGAGACAGCCCTAACTATGGCTACACCTTC,CASSLGDSPNYGYTF
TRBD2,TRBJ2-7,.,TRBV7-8,TGTGCCAGCAGCTTACTAGCGGGATTACACGGGTCCTACGAGCAGTACTTC,CASSLLAGLHGSYEQYF
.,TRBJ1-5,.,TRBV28,TGTGCCAGCAGTGAGAGAGGGACATTCTATAGCAATCAGCCCCAGCATTTT,CASSERGTFYSNQPQHF
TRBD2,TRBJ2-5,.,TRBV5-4,TGTGCCAGCAGCTCAGCAGCGGGGTGGGGAGAGACCCAGTACTTC,CASSSAAGWGETQYF
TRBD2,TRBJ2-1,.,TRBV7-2,TGTGCCAGCAGCTGGACTAGCGGGGGGAATTACAATGAGCAGTTCTTC,CASSWTSGGNYNEQFF
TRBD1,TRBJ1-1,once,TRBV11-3,TGTGCCAGCAGCTTGGGGGGACAGGGAGTTCAGCACACTGAAGCTTTCTTT,CASSLGGQGVQHTEAFF
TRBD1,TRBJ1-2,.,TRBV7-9,TGTGCCAGCAGCTCCCTCCGGGACAGGATTTATGGCTACACCTTC,CASSSLRDRIYGYTF
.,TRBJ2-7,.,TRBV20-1,TGCAGTGCGGCCCAACAGAAAGAGCAGTACTTC,CSAAQQKEQYF
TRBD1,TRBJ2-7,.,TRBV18,TGTGCCAGCTCAGCGAACAGGGGACAGGGCGAGCAGTACTTC,CASSANRGQGEQYF
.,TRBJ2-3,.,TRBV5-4,TGTGCCAGCGGGACAACAGATACGCAGTATTTT,CASGTTDTQYF
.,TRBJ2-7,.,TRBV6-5,TGTGCCAGCGGGGCAGGGGAGAACGAGCAGTACTTC,CASGAGENEQYF
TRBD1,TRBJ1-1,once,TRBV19,TGTGCCAGTACCGACAGGGAGAACACTGAAGCTTTCTTT,CASTDRENTEAFF
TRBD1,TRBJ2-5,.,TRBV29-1,TGCAGCGTCACCACGGGACAGGTTCAGGAGCAGTACTTC,CSVTTGQVQEQYF
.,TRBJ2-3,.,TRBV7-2,TGTGCCAGCAGCTTGGCTTCCCTCAATACGCAGTATTTT,CASSLASLNTQYF
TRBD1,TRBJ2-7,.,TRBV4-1,TGCGCCAGCAGCCAAGCGACAGGGGACCACTACGAGCAGTACTTC,CASSQATGDHYEQYF
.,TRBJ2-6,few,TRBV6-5,TGTGCCAGCAGTTACGGGGGGTCTGGGGCCAACGTCCTGACTTTC,CASSYGGSGANVLTF
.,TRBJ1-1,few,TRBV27,TGTGCCAGCAAAAAGAGCACTGAAGCTTTCTTT,CASKKSTEAFF
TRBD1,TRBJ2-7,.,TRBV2,TGTGCCAGCAACCCCGGGACAGGGGGCGACGAGCAGTACTTC,CASNPGTGGDEQYF
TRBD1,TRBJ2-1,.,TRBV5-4,TGTGCCAGCAGCCCAGGGGGCCGTGAGCAGTTCTTC,CASSPGGREQFF
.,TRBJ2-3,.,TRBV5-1,TGCGCCAGCAGCTTGAACTTCCAGGGCACAGATACGCAGTATTTT,CASSLNFQGTDTQYF
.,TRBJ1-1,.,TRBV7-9,TGTGCCAGCAGCTTATCGGACAGCGCTGAAGCTTTCTTT,CASSLSDSAEAFF
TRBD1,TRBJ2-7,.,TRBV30,TGTGCCTGGAGGGGACAGGGTAGTGGTGAGCAGTACTTC,CAWRGQGSGEQYF
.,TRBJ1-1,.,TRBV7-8,TGTGCCAGCAGCTTAGTCCCTAGGACTGAAGCTTTCTTT,CASSLVPRTEAFF